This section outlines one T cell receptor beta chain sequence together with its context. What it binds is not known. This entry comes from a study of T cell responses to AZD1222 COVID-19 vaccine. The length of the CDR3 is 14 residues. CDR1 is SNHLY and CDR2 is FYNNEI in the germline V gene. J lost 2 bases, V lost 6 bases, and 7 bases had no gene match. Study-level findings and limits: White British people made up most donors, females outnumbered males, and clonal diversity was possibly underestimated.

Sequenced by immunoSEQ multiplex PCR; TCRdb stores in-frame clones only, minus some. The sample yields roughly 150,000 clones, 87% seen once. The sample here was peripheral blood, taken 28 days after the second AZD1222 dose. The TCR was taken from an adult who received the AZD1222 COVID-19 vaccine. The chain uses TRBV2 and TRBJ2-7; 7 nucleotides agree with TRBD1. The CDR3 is CASRRDRVAYEQYF. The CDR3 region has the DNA TGTGCCAGCAGGCGAGACAGGGTGGCCTACGAGCAGTACTTC. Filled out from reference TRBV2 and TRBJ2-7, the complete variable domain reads EPEVTQTPSHQVTQMGQEVILRCVPISNHLYFYWYRQILGQKVEFLVSFYNNEISEKSEIFDDQFSVERPDGSNFTLKIRSTKLEDSAMYFCASRRDRVAYEQYFGPGTRLTVT.